This section outlines one T cell receptor beta chain sequence together with its context. This specimen belongs to a study of blood T cell repertoires in COVID-19. Study summary: Specimens from acute and convalescent COVID-19 originated in the United States, Italy and Spain. The cDNA or gDNA used as material had been derived from T cells, B-cell-depleted T cells, or PBMCs.

V was shortened by 1 base and J by 0 bases, with 10 bases between the two germline ends. Germline CDR1 is LGHNA and CDR2 is YSLEER. CDR3 length: 15 amino acids. Per the original data handling: For nucleated cells, counts were estimated from reference gene primer amplification. The method was immunoSEQ multiplex PCR; TCRdb's version includes in-frame clones alone and lacks a portion of them. V, J and clone size are taken as reported in that table, and D and trimming were inferred from the DNA itself. The sample has some 50,000 clones; 78% are singletons. This receptor was identified in a human donor in a cohort sampled during active COVID-19. The V and J genes are TRBV4-3 and TRBJ2-7; a weak D match, TRBD2 (5 bases). The sample comprised peripheral blood. CDR3 in amino acids: CASSQGAGSSYEQYF. Written as DNA, the CDR3 is TGCGCCAGCAGCCAAGGGGCGGGTAGCTCCTACGAGCAGTACTTC.